Listed below are T cell receptor beta chains from one sample, sequenced in a study of blood T cell repertoires in COVID-19. The repertoire was sequenced with immunoSEQ multiplex PCR; TCRdb's copy has only in-frame clones and lacks some. The data hold some 65,000 clones, with 80% observed a single time. Sequenced sample: peripheral blood. These TCRs come from a human donor in a cohort sampled during active COVID-19. Both conserved end residues are part of each CDR3. D genes are given only for firm matches. The size of a clone is reported for some rows only, either as once, few or many, or as a class for expanded clones.

D	size	J	V	CDR3	DNA
NA	few	TRBJ2-2	TRBV7-9	CASRLGSANTGELFF	TGTGCCAGCAGGCTAGGTTCCGCGAACACCGGGGAGCTGTTTTTT
NA	NA	TRBJ2-5	TRBV6-6	CASSSRSAQETQYF	TGTGCCAGCAGTTCTCGATCCGCCCAGGAGACCCAGTACTTC
NA	NA	TRBJ2-3	TRBV24-1	CATGAVSTDTQYF	TGTGCCACAGGGGCTGTCAGCACAGATACGCAGTATTTT
TRBD1	NA	TRBJ1-2	TRBV5-8	CASSLGHRGDGYTF	TGTGCCAGCAGCTTGGGCCACAGGGGGGATGGCTACACCTTC
TRBD1	NA	TRBJ2-5	TRBV5-1	CASSSGTGIPETQYF	TGCGCCAGCAGCTCCGGGACAGGGATCCCAGAGACCCAGTACTTC
TRBD1	NA	TRBJ1-2	TRBV6-5	CASSLGTVGYGYTF	TGTGCCAGCAGCCTCGGGACAGTGGGATATGGCTACACCTTC
TRBD2	NA	TRBJ2-7	TRBV27	CASSPGLAGVGQQYF	TGTGCCAGCAGTCCCGGACTAGCGGGAGTCGGTCAGCAGTACTTC
TRBD1	NA	TRBJ1-1	TRBV5-8	CASSLEGARHTEAFF	TGTGCCAGCAGCTTGGAGGGGGCGAGACACACTGAAGCTTTCTTT
TRBD1	NA	TRBJ1-1	TRBV7-9	CASSSGQGAWDTEAFF	TGTGCCAGCAGCTCCGGACAGGGGGCATGGGACACTGAAGCTTTCTTT
NA	NA	TRBJ1-3	TRBV28	CASYRDRNSGNTIYF	TGTGCCAGTTACCGAGACAGAAACTCTGGAAACACCATATATTTT
TRBD2	NA	TRBJ2-7	TRBV6-5	CASAPSGKPYEQYF	TGTGCCAGCGCTCCTAGCGGGAAGCCCTACGAGCAGTACTTC
NA	NA	TRBJ2-7	TRBV10-1	CASNPGHLTYEQYF	TGCGCCAGCAACCCCGGACATTTAACCTACGAGCAGTACTTC
NA	NA	TRBJ2-7	TRBV5-1	CANSLGPGKYEQYF	TGCGCCAACAGCCTGGGACCGGGGAAGTACGAGCAGTACTTC
TRBD1	NA	TRBJ1-6	TRBV7-9	CASSSGGGTADSPLHF	TGTGCCAGCAGCTCAGGGGGCGGGACAGCCGATTCACCCCTCCACTTT